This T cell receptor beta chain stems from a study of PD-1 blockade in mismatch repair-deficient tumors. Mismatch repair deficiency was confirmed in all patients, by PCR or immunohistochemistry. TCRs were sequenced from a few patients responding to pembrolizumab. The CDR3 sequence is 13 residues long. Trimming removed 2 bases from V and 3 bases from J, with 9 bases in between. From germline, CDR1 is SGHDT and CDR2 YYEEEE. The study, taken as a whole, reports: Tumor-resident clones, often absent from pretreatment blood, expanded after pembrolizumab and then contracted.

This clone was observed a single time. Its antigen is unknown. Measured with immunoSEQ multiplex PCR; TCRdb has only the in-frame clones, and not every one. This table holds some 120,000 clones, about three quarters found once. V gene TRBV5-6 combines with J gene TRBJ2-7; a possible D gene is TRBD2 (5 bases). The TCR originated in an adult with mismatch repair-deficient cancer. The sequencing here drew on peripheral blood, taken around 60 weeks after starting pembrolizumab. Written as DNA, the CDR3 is TGTGCCAGCAGCTTAGGAGGTTACTACGAGCAGTACTTC. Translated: CASSLGGYYEQYF.